This T cell receptor (beta chain) was recovered during a study of beta chain features in type 1 diabetes. Looking at the study overall: Sorted cells from all samples, numbering about 99,000,000, were examined.

Study-level points and caveats: A potential influence of HLA type upon TCRB rearrangement remained unresolved herein.

Unmatched junction bases numbered 8, after V lost 3 bases and J lost 7 bases. The CDR3 length is 16 residues. Germline CDR1 reads SGHRS; CDR2 reads YFSETQ. The study reverse transcribed the entire isolated RNA, so it sequenced expressed TCRB transcripts. Clones were read by immunoSEQ multiplex PCR, and TCRdb kept only the in-frame ones, dropping some. The data contain 130,000 to 150,000 clones, about 44% of them singletons. To note about this clone: The target antigen is unknown.

Stem cell-like memory, regulatory, central memory and naive CD4+ cells were sorted via CD45RO/CCR7/CD25/CD127/CD95/CD27. Each population that was sorted was more than 98% pure. The rearrangement joins TRBV5-1 to TRBJ2-1; 12 nucleotides align to TRBD2. The TCR sequence derives from a man younger than 35 in good health. Material: Tregs from blood. DNA for the CDR3: TGCGCCAGCAGCTCTCTGGGACTAGCGGGTATTAATGAGCAGTTCTTC. Protein product: CASSSLGLAGINEQFF. The variable domain in full, with the rest retrieved from reference TRBV5-1 and TRBJ2-1, is KAGVTQTPRYLIKTRGQQVTLSCSPISGHRSVSWYQQTPGQGLQFLFEYFSETQRNKGNFPGRFSGRQFSNSRSEMNVSTLELGDSALYLCASSSLGLAGINEQFFGPGTRLTVL.